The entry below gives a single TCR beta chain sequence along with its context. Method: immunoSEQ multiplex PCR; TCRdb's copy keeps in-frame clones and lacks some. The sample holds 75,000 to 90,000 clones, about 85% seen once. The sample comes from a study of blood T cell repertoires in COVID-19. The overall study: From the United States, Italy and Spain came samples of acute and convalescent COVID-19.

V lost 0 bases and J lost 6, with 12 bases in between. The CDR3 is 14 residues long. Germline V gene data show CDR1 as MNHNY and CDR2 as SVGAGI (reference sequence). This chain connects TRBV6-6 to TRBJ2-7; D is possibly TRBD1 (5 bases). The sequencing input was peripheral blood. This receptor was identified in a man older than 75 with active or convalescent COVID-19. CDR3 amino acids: CASSYSAGQGEQYV. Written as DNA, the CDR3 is TGTGCCAGCAGTTACTCTGCCGGGCAGGGCGAGCAGTACGTC.